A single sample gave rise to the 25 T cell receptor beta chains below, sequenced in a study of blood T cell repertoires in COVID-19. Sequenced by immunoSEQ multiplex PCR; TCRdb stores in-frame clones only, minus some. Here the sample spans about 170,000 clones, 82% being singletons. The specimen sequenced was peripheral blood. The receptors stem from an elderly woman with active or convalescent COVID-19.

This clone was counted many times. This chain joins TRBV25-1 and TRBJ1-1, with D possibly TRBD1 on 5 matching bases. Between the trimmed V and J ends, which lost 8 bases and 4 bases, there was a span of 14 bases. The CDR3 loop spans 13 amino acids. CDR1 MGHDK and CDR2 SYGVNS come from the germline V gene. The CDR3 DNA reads TGTGCCAGCGCCGGGGCGGGGCGCACTGAAGCTTTCTTT. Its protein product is CASAGAGRTEAFF.

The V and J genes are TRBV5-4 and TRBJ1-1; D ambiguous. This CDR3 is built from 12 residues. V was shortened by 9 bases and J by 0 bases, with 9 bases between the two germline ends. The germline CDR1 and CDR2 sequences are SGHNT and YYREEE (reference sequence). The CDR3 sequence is CATQAVNTEAFF. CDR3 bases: TGTGCCACCCAGGCCGTGAACACTGAAGCTTTCTTT.

CDR3 protein: CASSLMGAHEQYF. For the CDR3, the DNA is TGCGCCAGCAGCTTGATGGGGGCCCACGAGCAGTACTTC. The chain couples TRBV5-1 to TRBJ2-7; D is possibly TRBD1 (6 bases). Germline-derived CDR1 and CDR2 are SGHRS and YFSETQ. Deletions cut 1 base from V and 5 bases from J, with 10 bases between. CDR3 length: 13 residues. Complete variable domain (other parts from reference TRBV5-1 and TRBJ2-7): KAGVTQTPRYLIKTRGQQVTLSCSPISGHRSVSWYQQTPGQGLQFLFEYFSETQRNKGNFPGRFSGRQFSNSRSEMNVSTLELGDSALYLCASSLMGAHEQYFGPGTRLTVT.

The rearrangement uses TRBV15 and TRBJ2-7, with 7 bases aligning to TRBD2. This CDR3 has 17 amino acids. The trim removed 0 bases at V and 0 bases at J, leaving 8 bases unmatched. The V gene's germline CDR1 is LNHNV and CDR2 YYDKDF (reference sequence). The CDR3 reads CATSRDGGSGFSYEQYF. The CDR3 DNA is TGTGCCACCAGCAGAGATGGAGGTAGCGGGTTCTCCTACGAGCAGTACTTC. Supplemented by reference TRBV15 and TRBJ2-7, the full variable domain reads DAMVIQNPRYQVTQFGKPVTLSCSQTLNHNVMYWYQQKSSQAPKLLFHYYDKDFNNEADTPDNFQSRRPNTSFCFLDIRSPGLGDTAMYLCATSRDGGSGFSYEQYFGPGTRLTVT.

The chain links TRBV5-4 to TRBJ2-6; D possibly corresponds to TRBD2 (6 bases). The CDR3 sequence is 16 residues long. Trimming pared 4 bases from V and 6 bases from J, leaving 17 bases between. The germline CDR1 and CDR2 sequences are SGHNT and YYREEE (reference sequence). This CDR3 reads CASSNSGGLSANVLTF. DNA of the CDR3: TGTGCCAGCAGCAACTCCGGGGGACTTTCGGCCAACGTCCTGACTTTC.

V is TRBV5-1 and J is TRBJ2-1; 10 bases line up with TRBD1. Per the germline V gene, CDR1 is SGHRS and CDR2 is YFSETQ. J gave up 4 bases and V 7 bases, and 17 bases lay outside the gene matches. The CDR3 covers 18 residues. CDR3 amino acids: CASGAPGQGSTSYNEQFF. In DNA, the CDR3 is TGCGCCAGCGGGGCACCGGGACAGGGGTCTACTTCTTACAATGAGCAGTTCTTC.

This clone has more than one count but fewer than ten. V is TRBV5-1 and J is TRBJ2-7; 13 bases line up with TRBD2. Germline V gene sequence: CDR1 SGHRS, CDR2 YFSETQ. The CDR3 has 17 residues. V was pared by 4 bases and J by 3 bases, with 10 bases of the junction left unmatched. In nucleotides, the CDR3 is TGCGCCAGCAGCAGAGGACTAGCGGGAGTTGCCCTCTACGAGCAGTACTTC. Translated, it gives CASSRGLAGVALYEQYF.

The CDR3 here is CASSEARGNQPQHF. Here the CDR3 DNA reads TGTGCCAGCAGTGAAGCCAGAGGGAATCAGCCCCAGCATTTT. The rearrangement joins TRBV6-1 to TRBJ1-5; no firm D call. CDR1 and CDR2 from the germline V gene are MNHNS and SASEGT. The CDR3 sequence is 14 residues long. Trimming removed 0 bases from V and 4 bases from J, with 7 bases in between.

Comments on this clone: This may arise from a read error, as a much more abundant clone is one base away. CDR3 protein: CVSRTGLAGSQYF. CDR3 DNA sequence: TGTGTCAGCAGAACGGGACTAGCGGGATCTCAGTACTTC. The gene calls are TRBV6-5 and TRBJ2-4; 13 bases are shared with TRBD2. CDR3 length: 13 amino acids. The V gene's germline CDR1 is MNHEY and CDR2 SVGAGI.

CDR3 sequence: CATSRDYASGRAGELFF. DNA of the CDR3: TGTGCCACCAGCAGAGATTATGCTAGCGGGAGGGCCGGGGAGCTGTTTTTT. This chain links TRBV15 with TRBJ2-2, with 12 bases fitting TRBD2. CDR1 and CDR2 (germline): LNHNV, YYDKDF (reference sequence). With 0 bases clipped from V and 6 bases from J, the junction kept 5 bases outside the gene matches. The CDR3 loop spans 17 amino acids.

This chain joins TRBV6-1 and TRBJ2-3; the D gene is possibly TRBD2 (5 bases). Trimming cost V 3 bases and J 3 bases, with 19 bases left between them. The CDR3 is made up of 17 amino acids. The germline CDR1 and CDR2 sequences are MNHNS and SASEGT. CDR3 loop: CASSDGASQRGTDTQYF. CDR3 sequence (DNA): TGTGCCAGCAGTGATGGTGCTTCTCAGAGAGGGACAGATACGCAGTATTTT.

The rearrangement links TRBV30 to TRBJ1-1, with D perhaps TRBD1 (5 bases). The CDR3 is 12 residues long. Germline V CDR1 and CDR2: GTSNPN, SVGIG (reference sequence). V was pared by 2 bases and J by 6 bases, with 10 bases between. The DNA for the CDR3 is TGTGCCTGGAGTTGGGGCAACGCTGAAGCTTTCTTT. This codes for CAWSWGNAEAFF.

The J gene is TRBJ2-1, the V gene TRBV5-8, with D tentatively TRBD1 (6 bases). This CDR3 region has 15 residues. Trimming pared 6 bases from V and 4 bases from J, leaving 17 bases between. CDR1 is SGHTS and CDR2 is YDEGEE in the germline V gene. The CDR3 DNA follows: TGTGCCAGCAAGATCTCGGGACAAAGATACAATGAGCAGTTCTTC. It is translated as CASKISGQRYNEQFF. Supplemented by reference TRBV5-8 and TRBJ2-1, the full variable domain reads EAGVTQSPTHLIKTRGQQATLRCSPISGHTSVYWYQQALGLGLQFLLWYDEGEERNRGNFPPRFSGRQFPNYSSELNVNALELEDSALYLCASKISGQRYNEQFFGPGTRLTVL.

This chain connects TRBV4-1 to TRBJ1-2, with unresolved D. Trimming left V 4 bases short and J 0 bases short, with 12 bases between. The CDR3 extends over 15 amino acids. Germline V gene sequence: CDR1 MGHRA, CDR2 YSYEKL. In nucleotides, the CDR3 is TGCGCCAGCAGCCCGGGATTAGTAGCTAACTATGGCTACACCTTC. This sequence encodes CASSPGLVANYGYTF.

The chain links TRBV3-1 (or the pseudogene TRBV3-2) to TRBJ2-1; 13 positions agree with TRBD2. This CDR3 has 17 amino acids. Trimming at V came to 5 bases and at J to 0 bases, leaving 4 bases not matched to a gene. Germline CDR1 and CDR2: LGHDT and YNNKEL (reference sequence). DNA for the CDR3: TGTGCCAGCAGCAGAAGGACTAGCGGGAGCTCCTACAATGAGCAGTTCTTC. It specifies CASSRRTSGSSYNEQFF.

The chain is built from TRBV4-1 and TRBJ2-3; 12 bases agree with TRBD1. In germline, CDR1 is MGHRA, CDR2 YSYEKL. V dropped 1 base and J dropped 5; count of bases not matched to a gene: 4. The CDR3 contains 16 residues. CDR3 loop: CASSQAGQGAGDTQYF. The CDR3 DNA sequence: TGCGCCAGCAGCCAAGCGGGACAGGGGGCAGGAGATACGCAGTATTTT.

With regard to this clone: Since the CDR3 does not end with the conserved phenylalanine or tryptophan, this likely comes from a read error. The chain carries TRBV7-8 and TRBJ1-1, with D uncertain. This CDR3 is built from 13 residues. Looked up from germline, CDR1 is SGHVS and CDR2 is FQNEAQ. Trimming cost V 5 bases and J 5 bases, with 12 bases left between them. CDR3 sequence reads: CASSIRRVTEAFS. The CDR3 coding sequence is TGTGCCAGCAGCATACGACGGGTGACTGAAGCTTTCTCT.

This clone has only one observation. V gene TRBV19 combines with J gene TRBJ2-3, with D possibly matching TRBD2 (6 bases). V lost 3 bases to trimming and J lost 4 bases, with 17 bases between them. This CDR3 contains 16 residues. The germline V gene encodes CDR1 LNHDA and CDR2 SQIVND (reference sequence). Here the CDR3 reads CASSMIGGKGADTQYF. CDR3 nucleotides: TGTGCCAGTAGTATGATAGGCGGGAAAGGTGCAGATACGCAGTATTTT.

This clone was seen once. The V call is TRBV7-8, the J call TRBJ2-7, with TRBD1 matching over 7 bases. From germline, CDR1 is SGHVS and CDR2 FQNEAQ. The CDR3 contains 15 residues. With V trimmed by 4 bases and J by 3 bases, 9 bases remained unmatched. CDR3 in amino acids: CASSSNLGQFYEQYF. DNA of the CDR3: TGTGCCAGCAGCTCCAATCTGGGACAGTTCTACGAGCAGTACTTC.

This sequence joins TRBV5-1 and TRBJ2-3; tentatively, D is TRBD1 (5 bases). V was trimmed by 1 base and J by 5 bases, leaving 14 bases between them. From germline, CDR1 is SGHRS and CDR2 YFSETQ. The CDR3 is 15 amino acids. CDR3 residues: CASSLNGRAVDTQYF. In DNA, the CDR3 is TGCGCCAGCAGCTTGAACGGCAGGGCCGTAGATACGCAGTATTTT.

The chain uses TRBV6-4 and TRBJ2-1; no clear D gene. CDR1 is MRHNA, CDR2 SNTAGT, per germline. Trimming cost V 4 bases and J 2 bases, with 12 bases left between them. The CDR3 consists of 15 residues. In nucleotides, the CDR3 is TGTGCCAGCAGTGCTGAGCATATCCCCTACAATGAGCAGTTCTTC. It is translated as CASSAEHIPYNEQFF.

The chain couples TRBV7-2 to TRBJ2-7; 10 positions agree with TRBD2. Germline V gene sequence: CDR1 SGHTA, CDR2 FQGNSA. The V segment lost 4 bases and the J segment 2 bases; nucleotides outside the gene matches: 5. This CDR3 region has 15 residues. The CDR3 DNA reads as TGTGCCAGCAGCTACTCGGGACTAGCGACCTACGAGCAGTACTTC. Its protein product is CASSYSGLATYEQYF. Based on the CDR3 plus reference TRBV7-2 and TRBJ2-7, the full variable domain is GAGVSQSPSNKVTEKGKDVELRCDPISGHTALYWYRQSLGQGLEFLIYFQGNSAPDKSGLPSDRFSAERTGGSVSTLTIQRTQQEDSAVYLCASSYSGLATYEQYFGPGTRLTVT.

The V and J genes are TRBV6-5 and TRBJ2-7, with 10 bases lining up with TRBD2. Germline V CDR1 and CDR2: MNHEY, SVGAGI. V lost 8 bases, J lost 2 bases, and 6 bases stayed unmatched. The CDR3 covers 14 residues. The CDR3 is CASLAGATPYEQYF. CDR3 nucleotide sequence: TGTGCCAGCCTAGCGGGAGCAACCCCCTACGAGCAGTACTTC.

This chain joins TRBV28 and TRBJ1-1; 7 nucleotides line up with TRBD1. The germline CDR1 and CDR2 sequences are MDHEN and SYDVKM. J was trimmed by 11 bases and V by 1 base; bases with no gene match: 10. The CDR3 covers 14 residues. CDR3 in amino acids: CASSLYADRPGAFF. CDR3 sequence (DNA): TGTGCCAGCAGTTTATACGCGGACAGGCCTGGGGCTTTCTTT.

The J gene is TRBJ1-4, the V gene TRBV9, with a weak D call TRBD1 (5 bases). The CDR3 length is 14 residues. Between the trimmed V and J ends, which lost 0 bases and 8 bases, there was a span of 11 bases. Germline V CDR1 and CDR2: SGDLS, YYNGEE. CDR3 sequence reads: CASSVDPGREKLFF. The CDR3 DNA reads TGTGCCAGCAGCGTAGACCCAGGGCGAGAAAAACTGTTTTTT.